This T cell receptor (beta chain) was profiled in a study of CD8+ T cells in alopecia areata. Treatment of the sample: oral pan-JAK inhibitor, 5-10 mg twice daily. Peripheral blood samples and lesional scalp punch biopsies were obtained from alopecia areata patients. Sorting separated CD4+ and CD8+ T cells out of PBMCs. Regarding the study as a whole: Alphabeta T cells residing in normal skin are also sequenced in scalp samples. Many expanded lesional clones stayed in scalp and blood while on tofacitinib.

For this clone: Its specificity is unknown.

Sequencing relied on a cDNA template that was reverse transcribed from extracted RNA. Clones were read by immunoSEQ multiplex PCR, and TCRdb kept only the in-frame ones, dropping some. The sample lists 100,000 to 150,000 clones, roughly 60% seen once, with about 31% in the top ten. Sample: CD8+ T cells sorted from blood, taken at week 4, from a patient treated with tofacitinib. The sequence was collected from a human donor with alopecia areata.

This CDR3 reads CSVDDGENIQYF. CDR3 bases: TGCAGCGTTGACGACGGAGAAAACATTCAGTACTTC. The genes are TRBV29-1 and TRBJ2-4; D gene ambiguous. The CDR3 spans 12 residues. Germline CDR1 reads SQVTM; CDR2 reads ANQGSEA. V was trimmed by 3 bases and J by 5 bases, leaving 8 bases between them.